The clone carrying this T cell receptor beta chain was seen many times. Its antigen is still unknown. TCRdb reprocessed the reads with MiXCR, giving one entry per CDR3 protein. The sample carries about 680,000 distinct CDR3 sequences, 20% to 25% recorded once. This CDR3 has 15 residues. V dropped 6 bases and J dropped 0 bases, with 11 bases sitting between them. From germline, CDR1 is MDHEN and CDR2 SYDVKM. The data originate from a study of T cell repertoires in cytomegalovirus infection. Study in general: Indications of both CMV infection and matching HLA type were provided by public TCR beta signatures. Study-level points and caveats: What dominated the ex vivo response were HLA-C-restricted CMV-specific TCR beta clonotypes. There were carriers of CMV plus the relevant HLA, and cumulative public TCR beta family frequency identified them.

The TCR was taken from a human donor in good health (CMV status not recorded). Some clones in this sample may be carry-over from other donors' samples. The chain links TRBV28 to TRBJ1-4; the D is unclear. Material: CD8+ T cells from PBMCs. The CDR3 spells CASRRTVATNEKLFF. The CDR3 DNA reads TGTGCCAGCAGGCGGACGGTTGCAACTAATGAAAAACTGTTTTTT.